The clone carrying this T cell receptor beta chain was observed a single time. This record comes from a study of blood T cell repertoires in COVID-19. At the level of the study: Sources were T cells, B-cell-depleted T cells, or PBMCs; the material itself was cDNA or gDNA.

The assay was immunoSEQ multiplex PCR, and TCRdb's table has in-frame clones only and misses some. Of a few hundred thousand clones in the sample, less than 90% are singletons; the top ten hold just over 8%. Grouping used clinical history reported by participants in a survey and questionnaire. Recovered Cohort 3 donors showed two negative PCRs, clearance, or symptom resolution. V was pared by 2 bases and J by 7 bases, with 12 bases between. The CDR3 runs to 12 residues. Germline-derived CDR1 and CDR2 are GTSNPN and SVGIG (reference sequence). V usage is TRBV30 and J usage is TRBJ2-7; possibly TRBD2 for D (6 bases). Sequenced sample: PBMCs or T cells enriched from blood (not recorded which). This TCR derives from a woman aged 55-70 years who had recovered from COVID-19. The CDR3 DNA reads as TGTGCCTGGAGTCCAGACGGAGGGGAGCAGTACTTC. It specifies CAWSPDGGEQYF. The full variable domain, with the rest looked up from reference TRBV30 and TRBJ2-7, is SQTIHQWPATLVQPVGSPLSLECTVEGTSNPNLYWYRQAAGRGLQLLFYSVGIGQISSEVPQNLSASRPQDRQFILSSKKLLLSDSGFYLCAWSPDGGEQYFGPGTRLTVT.